The present T cell receptor (beta chain) was sequenced within a study of cytomegalovirus exposure and HLA in healthy donors. The PCR used 60 Vbeta and 13 Jbeta primers. Only in-frame clones appear in the TCRdb table, and some are missing; sequencing was by immunoSEQ multiplex PCR. The repertoire consists of about 130,000 clones, with more than 75% occurring once and the leading ten covering 1.4% to 1.5%. The CDR3 is 15 amino acids. Germline assignment: CDR1 SGDLS and CDR2 YYNGEE. Trimming left V 0 bases short and J 1 base short, with 10 bases between. The chain combines TRBV9 with TRBJ1-1, with a tentative D call TRBD1 (5 bases). The receptor was derived from a female donor in good health and CMV-seronegative. Sequenced input: PBMCs. The CDR3 loop is CASSVGLGRNTEAFF. CDR3 sequence (DNA): TGTGCCAGCAGCGTAGGTTTGGGGCGGAACACTGAAGCTTTCTTT.